The 6 T cell receptor beta chains in this list originate from one sample, sequenced in a study of T-cell reconstitution after alpha-beta-depleted transplantation in children. TCRbeta library preparation incorporated unique molecular identifiers. Via MiXCR, TCRdb re-called the PCR reads, giving one row per CDR3 protein. The sample holds 350,000 to 500,000 distinct CDR3 sequences, 43% seen once. This sample comprised PBMCs, obtained before TCRalphabeta/CD19-depleted stem cell transplant. Source of these receptors: a girl aged 2-10 years with aplastic anemia, due to receive a stem cell transplant.

Details on this clonotype: A read error may be the cause here, since a much bigger clone is one base away. The rearrangement uses TRBV6-5 and TRBJ2-3; no firm D call. V was clipped by 0 bases and J by 0 bases, with 4 bases between them. The V gene's germline CDR1 is MNHEY and CDR2 SVGAGI. This CDR3 is built from 14 residues. CDR3 nucleotides: TGTGCCAGCAGTTACTCGACCAGCACAGATACGCAGTATTTT. Translation: CASSYSTSTDTQYF.

The chain has TRBV20-1 and TRBJ2-7; TRBD2 matches at 10 bases. Germline V CDR1 and CDR2: DFQATT, SNEGSKA (reference sequence). After removal of 2 bases from V and 1 base from J, the junction contained 8 bases not matched to a gene. The CDR3 totals 16 residues. Here the CDR3 reads CSARKTGTSASYEQYF. In DNA, the CDR3 is TGCAGTGCTAGAAAGACCGGGACTAGCGCGTCCTACGAGCAGTACTTC.

This clonotype was recorded a few times. The rearrangement joins TRBV6-1 to TRBJ2-1, with D possibly being TRBD1 (6 bases). V shed 6 bases and J shed 4 bases, with 13 bases lying between them. CDR1 is MNHNS and CDR2 is SASEGT in the germline V gene. The CDR3 spans 14 residues. The CDR3 DNA follows: TGTGCCAGCAGGTCAGGGGATTTATACAATGAGCAGTTCTTC. Translating it yields CASRSGDLYNEQFF.

The chain has TRBV20-1 and TRBJ2-3, with a weak D call TRBD2 (6 bases). Per germline, CDR1 DFQATT and CDR2 SNEGSKA (reference sequence). Trimming shortened V by 3 bases and J by 5 bases, and 27 bases separated the two germline ends. The CDR3 length is 18 residues. The CDR3 is CSASPLRGLKKMGDTQYF. DNA for the CDR3: TGCAGTGCTAGTCCTCTAAGGGGACTCAAAAAAATGGGAGATACGCAGTATTTT.

This chain uses TRBV7-2 with TRBJ2-1; 7 bases map to TRBD2. The CDR3 loop spans 15 amino acids. V dropped 4 bases and J dropped 4; count of bases not matched to a gene: 7. Germline V gives CDR1 SGHTA, CDR2 FQGNSA. CDR3 sequence: CASSSRSSGYNEQFF. CDR3 DNA sequence: TGTGCCAGCAGCTCCCGGTCTAGCGGTTACAATGAGCAGTTCTTC.

The chain uses TRBV5-1 and TRBJ1-1; D is uncertain. With 3 bases removed from V and 7 bases from J, the gap between germline ends came to 13 bases. CDR3 length: 13 residues. Germline assignment: CDR1 SGHRS and CDR2 YFSETQ. The CDR3 sequence is CASSSSGAGEAFF. CDR3 nucleotide sequence: TGCGCCAGCAGCTCCTCAGGAGCGGGTGAAGCTTTCTTT.